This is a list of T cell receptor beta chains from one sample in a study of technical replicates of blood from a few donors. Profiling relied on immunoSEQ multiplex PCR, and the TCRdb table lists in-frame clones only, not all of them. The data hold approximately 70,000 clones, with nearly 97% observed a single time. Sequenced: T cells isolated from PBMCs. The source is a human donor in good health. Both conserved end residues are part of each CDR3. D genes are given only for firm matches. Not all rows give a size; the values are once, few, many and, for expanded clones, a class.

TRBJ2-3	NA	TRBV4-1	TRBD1	TGCGCCAGCAGCCGAGACAGGGGCACAGATACGCAGTATTTT	CASSRDRGTDTQYF
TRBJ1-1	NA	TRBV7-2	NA	TGTGCCAGCAGCTCCTCCGGGACAACGAACACTGAAGCTTTCTTT	CASSSSGTTNTEAFF
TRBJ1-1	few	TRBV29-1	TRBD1	TGCAGCGTTAGGGGACAGGGGGAATATACTGAAGCTTTCTTT	CSVRGQGEYTEAFF
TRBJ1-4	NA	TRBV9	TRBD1	TGTGCCAGCAGCGTAGCGAGACAGGGGGGAGAAAAACTGTTTTTT	CASSVARQGGEKLFF
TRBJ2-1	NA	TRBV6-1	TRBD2	TGTGCCAGCAGTTCGACTAGCGGGAGTGGCGATGAGCAGTTCTTC	CASSSTSGSGDEQFF
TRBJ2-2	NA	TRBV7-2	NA	TGTGCCAGCACAAGAGGAGGATTCGTGGCCGGGGAGCTGTTTTTT	CASTRGGFVAGELFF
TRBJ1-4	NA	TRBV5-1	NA	TGCGCCAGCAGCATACAGGGACCGTTCTACGAAAAACTGTTTTTT	CASSIQGPFYEKLFF
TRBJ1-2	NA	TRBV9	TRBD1	TGTGCCAGCAGCGCACCGACAGGGGATTATGGCTACACCTTC	CASSAPTGDYGYTF
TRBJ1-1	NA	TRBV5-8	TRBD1	TGTGCCAGCAGCCAAAATACCGGGACAGGGACCACTGAAGCTTTCTTT	CASSQNTGTGTTEAFF
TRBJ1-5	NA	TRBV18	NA	TGTGCCAGCTCACACCCGGGGCGAGGAAGGAGGGATCAGCCCCAGCATTTT	CASSHPGRGRRDQPQHF
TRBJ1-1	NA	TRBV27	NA	TGTGCCAGCAGTCCCTACTCAGGGGCTAGCATGAACACTGAAGCTTTCTTT	CASSPYSGASMNTEAFF
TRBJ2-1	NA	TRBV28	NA	TGTGCCAGCAGAAGAACGGAGGGAGAGGTTTACAATGAGCAGTTCTTC	CASRRTEGEVYNEQFF